Following are 15 T cell receptor beta chains from one sample sequenced in a study of tumor and adjacent non-tumor tissue in lung cancer. No cell sorting was done before RNA was extracted from the tissue. A modified ARM-PCR protocol with three rounds of nested PCR amplified TCRbeta. A single record per CDR3 protein comes from TCRdb applying MiXCR to the multiplex PCR reads. Among some 84,000 distinct CDR3 sequences listed, 61% were seen once. The sample comprised lung tumor tissue. The receptors stem from a man between 65 and 85 years old with non-small cell lung cancer.

This clonotype was counted between two and nine times. This sequence may be a read error, since a much larger clone differs from it by one base. The rearrangement uses TRBV6-5 and TRBJ2-3, with D perhaps TRBD2 (7 bases). The V gene's germline CDR1 is MNHEY and CDR2 SVGAGI. This CDR3 spans 15 amino acids. CDR3 in DNA: TGTACCAGCAGGTTAAGGGGGGGGCCCACAGATACGCAGTATTTT. This translates into CTSRLRGGPTDTQYF.

This clonotype counts as medium-sized. The rearrangement links TRBV6-2 or TRBV6-3 to TRBJ2-7, with 9 bases fitting TRBD1. The CDR3 is 15 amino acids. Per the germline V gene, CDR1 is MNHEY and CDR2 is SVGEGT. After removal of 7 bases from V and 4 bases from J, the junction contained 11 bases not matched to a gene. The CDR3, as DNA: TGTGCCAGCAACACTCCGGGACAGGGTTCGTACGAGCAGTACTTC. Its protein is CASNTPGQGSYEQYF.

This clonotype occurred many times. The V call is TRBV12-3 or TRBV12-4, the J call TRBJ1-2, with 7 bases that match TRBD1. The CDR3 has 15 amino acids. V gave up 6 bases and J gave up 4 bases; unmatched junction bases: 11. CDR3 residues: CASSLAGTASYGYTF. In DNA, the CDR3 is TGTGCCAGCAGCCTAGCCGGGACAGCTTCCTATGGCTACACCTTC.

The chain carries TRBV11-2 and TRBJ1-2; TRBD1 aligns across 7 bases. Germline V gene lookup returns CDR1 SGHAT and CDR2 FQNNGV. The junction had 8 bases not matched to a gene; V was cut back by 2 bases and J by 8 bases. The length of the CDR3 is 14 residues. The CDR3 region is CASSLRGRRGGYTF. The CDR3 bases are TGTGCCAGCAGCTTAAGGGGGCGTAGGGGAGGCTACACCTTC.

This clonotype was found a few times. This clone may be a read error of a much larger clone one base away. The chain joins TRBV10-3 to TRBJ1-1; a weak D match, TRBD1 (5 bases). Germline CDR1 and CDR2: ENHRY and SYGVKD. CDR3 length: 14 amino acids. Trimming stripped 7 bases from V and 4 bases from J, with 16 bases between. The CDR3 loop reads CAIMRGAGGTEAFF. The CDR3 bases are TGTGCCATCATGCGGGGAGCGGGGGGCACTGAAGCTTTCTTT.

As to this clonotype: A read error may account for a junction end that differs from germline. The rearrangement links TRBV11-2 to TRBJ2-7; 7 bases match TRBD1. The CDR3 runs 13 residues. Germline V gene lookup returns CDR1 SGHAT and CDR2 FQNNGV. In nucleotides, the CDR3 is TGTGCCAGCAGCACCGACAGGGTCCACGAGCAATACTTC. This codes for CASSTDRVHEQYF.

This chain joins TRBV4-2 and TRBJ2-1, with TRBD2 matching 8 bases. V shed 4 bases, J shed 6 bases, and the junction held 17 bases outside the gene matches. The CDR3 extends over 18 amino acids. Germline-derived CDR1 and CDR2 are LGHNA and YNFKEQ. DNA for the CDR3: TGTGCCAGCAGCCTTCGACGGACCGGGACTAGTATGTTCAATGAGCAGTTCTTC. Residues: CASSLRRTGTSMFNEQFF.

This clonotype has just a few counts. This is likely a read error, given that the CDR3 carries no conserved phenylalanine or tryptophan at its end. V gene TRBV5-4 combines with J gene TRBJ2-3, with 10 positions matching TRBD2. Germline loops: CDR1 SGHNT, CDR2 YYREEE (reference sequence). CDR3 length: 16 residues. V shed 1 base and J 4 bases; nucleotides not matched to a gene: 6. The CDR3 DNA sequence: TGTGCCAGCAGCTTGCGAGCGGGAGGGCCAGCAGATACGCAGTATCTT. Translated, it gives CASSLRAGGPADTQYL.

The gene calls are TRBV20-1 and TRBJ1-5; D unresolved. The germline CDR1 and CDR2 sequences are DFQATT and SNEGSKA (reference sequence). The CDR3 length is 15 residues. V was cut by 5 bases and J by 4 bases, with 18 bases left in between. The CDR3, as DNA: TGCAGTGCTCATCTGGCGGGTCTACCTAATCAGCCCCAGCATTTT. Protein sequence: CSAHLAGLPNQPQHF.

A few counts support this clonotype. This may come from a read error, since a much larger clone is one base off. The chain employs TRBV6-6 and TRBJ2-5; D remains ambiguous. The ends were cut back, 4 bases at V and 6 bases at J, with 9 bases in the middle. The CDR3 is 12 amino acids. Germline CDR1 MNHNY, CDR2 SVGAGI (reference sequence). The CDR3 DNA reads as TGTGCCAGCAGTTTAAATCAAAAGACCCAGTACTTC. Protein: CASSLNQKTQYF.

Concerning this clonotype itself: The conserved phenylalanine or tryptophan is not found at the CDR3 terminus, so this likely reflects a read error. The limits of the CDR3 on the DNA are not certain, so only TCRdb's listed CDR3 is given. This chain uses TRBV11-1 with TRBJ2-1; the table's D call TRBD1 went unverified against the DNA. The germline V gene has CDR1 SGHAT and CDR2 FQDESV (reference sequence). The CDR3 totals 14 residues, both ends included. This CDR3 reads CASSPRTGMDEQSS.

In the case of this clonotype: This may be a read error: a much more frequent sequence differs by one nucleotide. V gene TRBV5-1 combines with J gene TRBJ2-3, with 10 bases aligning to TRBD1. Germline V lookup: CDR1 SGHRS, CDR2 YFSETQ. This CDR3 has 16 amino acids. DNA of the CDR3: TGCGCCAGCAGAAGACAGGGGGCGATGGGGACAGATACGCGGTATTTT. Its translation is CASRRQGAMGTDTRYF.

V and J are TRBV7-8 and TRBJ2-1, with a tentative D call TRBD2 (6 bases). CDR3 size: 14 residues. Trimming cost V 2 bases and J 11 bases, with 16 bases left between them. Germline V gene data show CDR1 as SGHVS and CDR2 as FQNEAQ. The CDR3 sequence: CASSLIGGRTQQFF. In nucleotides, the CDR3 is TGTGCCAGCAGCTTAATCGGAGGGCGGACTCAGCAGTTCTTC.

For this clonotype: This may stem from a read error, because a much larger clone lies one nucleotide away. The chain links TRBV6-1 to TRBJ2-5; possibly TRBD2 for D (6 bases). The CDR3 consists of 12 residues. CDR1 and CDR2 from the germline V gene are MNHNS and SASEGT. This CDR3 is CAGGPGGEIQYF. CDR3 bases: TGTGCCGGCGGTCCCGGGGGAGAGATCCAGTACTTC.

This clonotype was seen just once. J is TRBJ2-3 and V is TRBV4-1; no clear D. Trimming left V 2 bases short and J 1 base short, with 10 bases between. Germline loops: CDR1 MGHRA, CDR2 YSYEKL. CDR3 length: 15 amino acids. The CDR3 nucleotides read TGCGCCAGCAGCCAACGGAACAGTGGCACAGATACGCAGTATTTT. This codes for CASSQRNSGTDTQYF.